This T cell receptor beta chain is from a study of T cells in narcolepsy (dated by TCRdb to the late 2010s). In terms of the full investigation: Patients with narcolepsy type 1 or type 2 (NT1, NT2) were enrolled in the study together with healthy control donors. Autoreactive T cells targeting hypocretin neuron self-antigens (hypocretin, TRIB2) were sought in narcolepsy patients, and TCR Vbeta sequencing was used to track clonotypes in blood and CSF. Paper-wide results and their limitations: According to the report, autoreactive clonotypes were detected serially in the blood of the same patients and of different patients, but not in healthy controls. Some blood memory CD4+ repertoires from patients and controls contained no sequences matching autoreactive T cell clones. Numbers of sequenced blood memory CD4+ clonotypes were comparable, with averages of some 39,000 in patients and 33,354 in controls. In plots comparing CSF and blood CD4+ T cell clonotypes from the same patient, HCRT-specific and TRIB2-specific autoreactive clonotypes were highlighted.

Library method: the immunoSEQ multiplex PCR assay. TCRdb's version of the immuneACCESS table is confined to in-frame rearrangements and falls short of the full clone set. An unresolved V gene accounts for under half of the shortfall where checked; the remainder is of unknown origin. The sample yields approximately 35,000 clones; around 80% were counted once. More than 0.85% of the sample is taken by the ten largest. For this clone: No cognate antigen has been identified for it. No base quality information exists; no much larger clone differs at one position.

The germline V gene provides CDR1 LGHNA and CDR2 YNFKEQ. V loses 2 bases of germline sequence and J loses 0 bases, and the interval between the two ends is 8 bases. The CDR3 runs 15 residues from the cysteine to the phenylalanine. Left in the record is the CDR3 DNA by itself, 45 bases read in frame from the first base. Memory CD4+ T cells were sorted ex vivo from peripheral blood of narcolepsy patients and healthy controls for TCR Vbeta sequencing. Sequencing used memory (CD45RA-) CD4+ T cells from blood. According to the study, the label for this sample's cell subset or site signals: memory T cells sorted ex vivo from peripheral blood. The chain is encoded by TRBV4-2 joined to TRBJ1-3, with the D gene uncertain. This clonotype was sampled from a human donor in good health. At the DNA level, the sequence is TGTGCCAGCAGCCAATATCAGTACTCTGGAAACACCATATATTTT. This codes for CASSQYQYSGNTIYF.